Following are 8 T cell receptor beta chains from one sample sequenced in a study of blood T cell repertoires in COVID-19. Assay used: immunoSEQ multiplex PCR; TCRdb lists only in-frame clones, some missing. The data hold over 250,000 clones, with approximately 84% observed a single time. Material: peripheral blood. Every receptor here comes from a human donor with COVID-19, enrolled during active disease. The donor label of this sample is uncertain.

The J gene is TRBJ2-1, the V gene TRBV19; maybe TRBD2 (5 bases). CDR3 length: 16 residues. The V and J ends lost 4 bases and 10 bases respectively, with 23 bases between them. Germline V gene sequence: CDR1 LNHDA, CDR2 SQIVND (reference sequence). The CDR3 coding sequence is TGTGCCAGTAGTACCGATTTGAGGGCGCTCCCACGGGAGCAGTTCTTC. Translating gives CASSTDLRALPREQFF.

The chain carries TRBV5-6 and TRBJ2-7, with TRBD1 matching over 8 bases. The length of the CDR3 is 16 residues. Unmatched junction bases numbered 10, after V lost 1 base and J lost 4 bases. Germline-derived CDR1 and CDR2 are SGHDT and YYEEEE. The CDR3 DNA reads TGTGCCAGCAGCTTGACGGGACAGGCGACACGGTACGAGCAGTACTTC. This codes for CASSLTGQATRYEQYF.

The chain links TRBV2 to TRBJ1-1, with 7 bases identical to TRBD1. CDR1 and CDR2 from the germline V gene are SNHLY and FYNNEI. V was pared by 4 bases and J by 3 bases, with 5 bases of the junction left unmatched. The CDR3 has 14 residues. CDR3 bases: TGTGCCAGCAGTGTTAGGGGGCGCGACACTGAAGCTTTCTTT. Translating it yields CASSVRGRDTEAFF.

This clone appeared a single time. The chain is built from TRBV6-5 and TRBJ2-7; D is perhaps TRBD2 (5 bases). Trimming removed 7 bases at V and 6 bases at J, with 19 bases between. The CDR3 is 14 residues long. Germline loops: CDR1 MNHEY, CDR2 SVGAGI. The CDR3 DNA reads as TGTGCCAGCACTAGAGCCTCCGGAGGCGGCGAGCAGTACTTC. Translation: CASTRASGGGEQYF.

This chain joins TRBV7-2 and TRBJ1-6; D is perhaps TRBD1 (5 bases). Looked up from germline, CDR1 is SGHTA and CDR2 is FQGNSA. The CDR3 sequence is 14 residues long. V gave up 5 bases and J gave up 10 bases, with 15 bases separating them. CDR3 residues: CASSPRGFGSPLHF. The CDR3 DNA reads as TGTGCCAGCAGCCCCCGGGGGTTCGGCTCACCCCTCCACTTT.

V is TRBV28 and J is TRBJ1-3, with 9 bases that match TRBD1. Trimming removed 5 bases from V and 6 bases from J; junction bases left unmatched: 8. The germline V gene encodes CDR1 MDHEN and CDR2 SYDVKM. The CDR3 totals 15 residues. The CDR3 sequence: CASSTGGGRENTIYF. CDR3 nucleotide sequence: TGTGCCAGCAGTACAGGGGGCGGAAGGGAAAACACCATATATTTT.

This chain joins TRBV28 and TRBJ1-5; D remains ambiguous. Trimming removed 5 bases from V and 6 bases from J, with 20 bases in between. Germline V gene sequence: CDR1 MDHEN, CDR2 SYDVKM. There are 16 residues in the CDR3. The CDR3 sequence is CASSLRGGSSIQPQHF. The CDR3 nucleotides are TGTGCCAGCAGTCTACGGGGAGGGAGCTCGATTCAGCCCCAGCATTTT.

The V and J genes are TRBV19 and TRBJ1-2; D perhaps matches TRBD1 (5 bases). In germline, CDR1 is LNHDA, CDR2 SQIVND (reference sequence). Trimming stripped 3 bases from V and 1 base from J, with 18 bases between. The length of the CDR3 is 17 residues. CDR3 in DNA: TGTGCCAGTAGTATCGACCCCGGGGGAAGCTATAACTATGGCTACACCTTC. Encoded protein: CASSIDPGGSYNYGYTF.